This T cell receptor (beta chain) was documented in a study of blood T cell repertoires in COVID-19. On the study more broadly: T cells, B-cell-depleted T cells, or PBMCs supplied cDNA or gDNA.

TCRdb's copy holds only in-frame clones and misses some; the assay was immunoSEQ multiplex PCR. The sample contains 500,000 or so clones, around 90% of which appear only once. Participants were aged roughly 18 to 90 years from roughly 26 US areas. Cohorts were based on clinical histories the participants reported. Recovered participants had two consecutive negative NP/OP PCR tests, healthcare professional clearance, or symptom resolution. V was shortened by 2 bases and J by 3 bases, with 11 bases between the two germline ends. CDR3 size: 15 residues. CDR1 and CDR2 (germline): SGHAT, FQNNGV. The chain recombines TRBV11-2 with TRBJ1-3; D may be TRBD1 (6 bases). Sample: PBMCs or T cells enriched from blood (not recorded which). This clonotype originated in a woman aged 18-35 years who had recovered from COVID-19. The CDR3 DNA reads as TGTGCCAGCAGCTTAACAGGGCGGTATGGAAACACCATATATTTT. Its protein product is CASSLTGRYGNTIYF.